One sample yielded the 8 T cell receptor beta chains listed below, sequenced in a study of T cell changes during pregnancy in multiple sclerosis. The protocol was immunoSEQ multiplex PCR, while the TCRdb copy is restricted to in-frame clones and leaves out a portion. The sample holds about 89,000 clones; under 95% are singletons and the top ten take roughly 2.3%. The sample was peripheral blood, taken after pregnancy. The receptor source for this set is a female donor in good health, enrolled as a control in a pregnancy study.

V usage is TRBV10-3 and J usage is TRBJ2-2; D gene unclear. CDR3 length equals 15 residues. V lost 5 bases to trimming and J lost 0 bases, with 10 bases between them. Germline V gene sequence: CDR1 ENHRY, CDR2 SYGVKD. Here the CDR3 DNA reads TGTGCCATCAGTAGACAAGCAACGAACACCGGGGAGCTGTTTTTT. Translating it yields CAISRQATNTGELFF.

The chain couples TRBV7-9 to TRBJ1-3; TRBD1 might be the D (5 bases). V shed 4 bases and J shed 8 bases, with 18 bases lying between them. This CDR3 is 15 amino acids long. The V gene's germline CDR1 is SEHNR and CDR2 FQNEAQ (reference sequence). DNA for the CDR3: TGTGCCAGCAGCTCAGACAGACCGTCAGGCCACACCATATATTTT. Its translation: CASSSDRPSGHTIYF.

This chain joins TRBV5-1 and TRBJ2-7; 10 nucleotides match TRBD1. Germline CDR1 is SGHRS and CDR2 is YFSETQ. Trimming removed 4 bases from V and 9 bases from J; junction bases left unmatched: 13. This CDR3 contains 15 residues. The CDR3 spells CASSLSGTGEFGQYF. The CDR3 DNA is TGCGCCAGCAGCCTATCCGGGACAGGGGAGTTTGGGCAGTACTTC.

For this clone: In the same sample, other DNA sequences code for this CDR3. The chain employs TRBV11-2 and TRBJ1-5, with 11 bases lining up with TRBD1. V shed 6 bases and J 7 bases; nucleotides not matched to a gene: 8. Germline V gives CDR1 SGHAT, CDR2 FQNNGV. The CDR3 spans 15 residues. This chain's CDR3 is CASSWTGGEGQPQHF. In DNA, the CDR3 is TGTGCCAGCAGTTGGACAGGGGGCGAGGGGCAGCCCCAGCATTTT.

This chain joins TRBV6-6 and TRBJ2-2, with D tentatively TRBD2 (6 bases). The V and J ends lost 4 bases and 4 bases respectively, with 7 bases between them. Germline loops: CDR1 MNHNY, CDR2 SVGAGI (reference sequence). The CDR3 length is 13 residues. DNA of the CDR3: TGTGCCAGCAGTTTGGAGGGCACCGGGGAGCTGTTTTTT. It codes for CASSLEGTGELFF.

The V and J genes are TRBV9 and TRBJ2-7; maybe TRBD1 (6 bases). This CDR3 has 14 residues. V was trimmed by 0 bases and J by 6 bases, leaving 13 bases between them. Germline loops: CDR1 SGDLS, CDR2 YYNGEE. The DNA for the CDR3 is TGTGCCAGCAGCGTAGGAGGGGGTACGGGCGAGCAGTACTTC. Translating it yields CASSVGGGTGEQYF.

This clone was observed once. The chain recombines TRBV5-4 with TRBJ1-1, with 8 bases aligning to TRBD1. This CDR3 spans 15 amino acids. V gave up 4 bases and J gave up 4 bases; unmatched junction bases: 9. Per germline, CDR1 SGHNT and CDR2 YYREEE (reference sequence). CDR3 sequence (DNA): TGTGCCAGCAGCCAGCAGACAGGGGCTGGCACTGAAGCTTTCTTT. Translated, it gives CASSQQTGAGTEAFF.

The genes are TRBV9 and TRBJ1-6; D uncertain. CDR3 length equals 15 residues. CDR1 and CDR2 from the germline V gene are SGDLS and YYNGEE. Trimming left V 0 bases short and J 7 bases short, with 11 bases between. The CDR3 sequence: CASSVAREGNSPLHF. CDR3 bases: TGTGCCAGCAGCGTAGCCCGGGAAGGAAATTCACCCCTCCACTTT.